This T cell receptor beta chain was observed in a study of T cell responses to AZD1222 COVID-19 vaccine. Study outcomes and limitations: Spike-wide coverage was observed for vaccine-associated CD4 TCRs, with dominant responses at 160-218 and 743-854.

Repertoires were generated with immunoSEQ multiplex PCR, while TCRdb's copy carries only in-frame clones and drops some. This sample carries 150,000 to 200,000 clones, 75% to 90% of them seen once, and the ten largest clones take about 4.1%. This clone has just a few counts. The antigen remains unidentified. Trimming left V 5 bases short and J 11 bases short, with 10 bases between. The CDR3 spans 10 residues. Germline lookup yields CDR1 MNHEY and CDR2 SMNVEV (reference sequence). This receptor was obtained from an adult who received the MenACWY meningococcal vaccine as a control. The chain has TRBV27 and TRBJ2-7; D ambiguous. The starting material was peripheral blood, obtained 28 days after the second dose of the MenACWY control vaccine. The CDR3 DNA reads as TGTGCCAGCAGTCCGGCCTGGGAGTACTTC. Translated: CASSPAWEYF.